This record covers a single TCR beta chain. The method was immunoSEQ multiplex PCR; TCRdb's version includes in-frame clones alone and lacks a portion of them. The data contain fewer than 80,000 clones, roughly nine tenths of them singletons. These data belong to a study of T cell changes during pregnancy in multiple sclerosis. CDR1 and CDR2 from the germline V gene are SGHTA and FQGNSA. Losses at the gene ends were 5 bases for V and 9 bases for J; bases not matched to a gene: 9. The CDR3 has 13 amino acids. The sequence came from a female donor in good health, enrolled as a control in a pregnancy study. Sequences were derived from CD4+ T cells from peripheral blood mononuclear cells, sampled in the third trimester of pregnancy. The chain links TRBV7-2 to TRBJ1-2, with 7 bases lining up with TRBD1. The CDR3 protein is CASSPEVQGRYTF. Here the CDR3 DNA reads TGTGCCAGCAGCCCAGAGGTACAGGGGCGCTACACCTTC.